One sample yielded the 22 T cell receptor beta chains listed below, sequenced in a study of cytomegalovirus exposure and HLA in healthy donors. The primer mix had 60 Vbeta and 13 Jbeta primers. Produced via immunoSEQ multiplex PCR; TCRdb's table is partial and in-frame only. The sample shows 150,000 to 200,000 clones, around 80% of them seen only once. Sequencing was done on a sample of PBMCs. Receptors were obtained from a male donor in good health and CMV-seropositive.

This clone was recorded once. The CDR3 reads CASSPGSGGYGYTF. The DNA of the CDR3 is TGTGCCAGCAGTCCCGGGTCCGGGGGCTATGGCTACACCTTC. V usage is TRBV27 and J usage is TRBJ1-2; D possibly corresponds to TRBD1 (5 bases). The CDR3 totals 14 residues. CDR1 and CDR2 from the germline V gene are MNHEY and SMNVEV (reference sequence). V was clipped by 5 bases and J by 4 bases, with 14 bases between them.

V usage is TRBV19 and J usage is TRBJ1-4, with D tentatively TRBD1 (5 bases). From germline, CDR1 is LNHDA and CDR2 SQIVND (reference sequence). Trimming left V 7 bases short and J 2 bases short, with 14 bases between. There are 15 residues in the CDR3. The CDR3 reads CASTGFRSTNEKLFF. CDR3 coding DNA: TGTGCCAGTACAGGGTTCCGGTCCACTAATGAAAAACTGTTTTTT. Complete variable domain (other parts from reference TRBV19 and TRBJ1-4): DGGITQSPKYLFRKEGQNVTLSCEQNLNHDAMYWYRQDPGQGLRLIYYSQIVNDFQKGDIAEGYSVSREKKESFPLTVTSAQKNPTAFYLCASTGFRSTNEKLFFGSGTQLSVL.

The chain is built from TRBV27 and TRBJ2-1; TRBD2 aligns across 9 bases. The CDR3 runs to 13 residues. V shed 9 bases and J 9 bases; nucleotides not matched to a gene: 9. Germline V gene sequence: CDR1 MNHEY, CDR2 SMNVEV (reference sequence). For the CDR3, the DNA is TGTGCCAGAAGCGGGAGGCTTGTAAGTGAGCAGTTCTTC. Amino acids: CARSGRLVSEQFF.

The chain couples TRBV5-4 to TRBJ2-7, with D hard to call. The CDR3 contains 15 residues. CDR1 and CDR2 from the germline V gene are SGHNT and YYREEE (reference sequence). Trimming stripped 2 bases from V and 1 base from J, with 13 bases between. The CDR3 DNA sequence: TGTGCCAGCAGCTTAGGAGTATCCCTATCCTACGAGCAGTACTTC. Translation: CASSLGVSLSYEQYF.

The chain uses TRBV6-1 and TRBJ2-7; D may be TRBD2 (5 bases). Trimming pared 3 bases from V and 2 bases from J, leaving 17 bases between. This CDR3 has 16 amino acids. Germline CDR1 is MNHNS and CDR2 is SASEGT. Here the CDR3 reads CASSDSGFPFTYEQYF. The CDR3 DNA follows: TGTGCCAGCAGTGATTCGGGATTTCCCTTTACCTACGAGCAGTACTTC.

The CDR3 protein is CASSVAGLAGGPIEGEQYF. The CDR3 DNA sequence: TGTGCCAGCAGCGTAGCCGGGCTAGCGGGAGGGCCTATCGAGGGCGAGCAGTACTTC. The chain is built from TRBV9 and TRBJ2-7, with 12 bases fitting TRBD2. J was trimmed by 6 bases and V by 0 bases; bases with no gene match: 16. This CDR3 has 19 amino acids. Germline loops: CDR1 SGDLS, CDR2 YYNGEE. The entire variable domain, with the rest obtained from reference TRBV9 and TRBJ2-7, is as follows: DSGVTQTPKHLITATGQRVTLRCSPRSGDLSVYWYQQSLDQGLQFLIQYYNGEERAKGNILERFSAQQFPDLHSELNLSSLELGDSALYFCASSVAGLAGGPIEGEQYFGPGTRLTVT.

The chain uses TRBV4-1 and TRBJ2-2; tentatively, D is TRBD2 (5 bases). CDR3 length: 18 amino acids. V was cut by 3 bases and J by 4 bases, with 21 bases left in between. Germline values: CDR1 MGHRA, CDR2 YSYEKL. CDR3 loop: CASSHLSRPSPSTGELFF. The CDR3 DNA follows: TGCGCCAGCAGCCACCTAAGCAGGCCTAGCCCTAGCACCGGGGAGCTGTTTTTT.

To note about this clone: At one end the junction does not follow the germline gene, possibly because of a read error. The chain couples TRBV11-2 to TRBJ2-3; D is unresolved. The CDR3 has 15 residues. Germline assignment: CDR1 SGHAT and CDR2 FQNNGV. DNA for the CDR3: TGTGCCAGCAGCTTAGTTCCCCCTGAAGGAGATACGCGGTATTTT. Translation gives CASSLVPPEGDTRYF.

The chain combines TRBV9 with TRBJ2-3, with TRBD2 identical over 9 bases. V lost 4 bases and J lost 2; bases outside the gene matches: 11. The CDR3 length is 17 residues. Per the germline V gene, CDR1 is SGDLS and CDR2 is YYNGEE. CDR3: CASSTQREVEPTDTQYF. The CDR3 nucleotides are TGTGCCAGCAGCACACAGCGGGAGGTGGAACCCACAGATACGCAGTATTTT.

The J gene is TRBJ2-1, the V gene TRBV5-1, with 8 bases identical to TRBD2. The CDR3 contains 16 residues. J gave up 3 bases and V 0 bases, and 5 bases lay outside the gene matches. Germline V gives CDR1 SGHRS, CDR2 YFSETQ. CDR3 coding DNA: TGCGCCAGCAGCTTGGCCGTTGCGGGAGGCTACAATGAGCAGTTCTTC. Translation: CASSLAVAGGYNEQFF.

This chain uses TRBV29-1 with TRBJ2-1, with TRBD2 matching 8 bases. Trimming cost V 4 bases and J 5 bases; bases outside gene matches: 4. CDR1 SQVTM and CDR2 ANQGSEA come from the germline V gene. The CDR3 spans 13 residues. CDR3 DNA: TGCAGCGTTGGGCCCGGGGGGGACAATGAGCAGTTCTTC. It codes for CSVGPGGDNEQFF.

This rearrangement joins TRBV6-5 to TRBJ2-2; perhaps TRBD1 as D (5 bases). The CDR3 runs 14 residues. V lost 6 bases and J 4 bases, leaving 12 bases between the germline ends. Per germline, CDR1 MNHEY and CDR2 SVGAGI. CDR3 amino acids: CASRTQGVTGELFF. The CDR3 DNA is TGTGCCAGCAGGACACAAGGGGTCACCGGGGAGCTGTTTTTT.

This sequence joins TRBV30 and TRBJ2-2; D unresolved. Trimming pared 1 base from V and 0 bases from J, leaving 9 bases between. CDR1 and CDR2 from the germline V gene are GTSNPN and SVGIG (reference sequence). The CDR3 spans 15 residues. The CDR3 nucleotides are TGTGCCTGGAGTGCCACAGAAACGAACACCGGGGAGCTGTTTTTT. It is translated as CAWSATETNTGELFF.

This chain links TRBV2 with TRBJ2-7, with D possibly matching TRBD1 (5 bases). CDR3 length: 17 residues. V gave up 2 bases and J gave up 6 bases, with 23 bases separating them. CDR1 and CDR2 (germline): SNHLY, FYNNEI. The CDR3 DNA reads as TGTGCCAGCAGTGAAAATCTCGGAGTCAGGGTATTCTCCGAGCAGTACTTC. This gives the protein CASSENLGVRVFSEQYF.

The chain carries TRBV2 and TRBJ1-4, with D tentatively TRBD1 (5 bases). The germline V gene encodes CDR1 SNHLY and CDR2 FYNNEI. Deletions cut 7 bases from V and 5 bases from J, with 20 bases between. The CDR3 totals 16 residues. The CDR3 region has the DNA TGTGCCAGCACTCCCCCGGCGGGGCGGAGAAATGAAAAACTGTTTTTT. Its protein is CASTPPAGRRNEKLFF.

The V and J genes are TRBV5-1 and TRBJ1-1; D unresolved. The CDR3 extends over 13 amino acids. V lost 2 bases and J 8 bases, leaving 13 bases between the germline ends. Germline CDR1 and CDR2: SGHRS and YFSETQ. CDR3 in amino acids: CASSLSGGQEAFF. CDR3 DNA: TGCGCCAGCAGCTTAAGCGGTGGTCAGGAAGCTTTCTTT. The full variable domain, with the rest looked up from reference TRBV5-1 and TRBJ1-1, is KAGVTQTPRYLIKTRGQQVTLSCSPISGHRSVSWYQQTPGQGLQFLFEYFSETQRNKGNFPGRFSGRQFSNSRSEMNVSTLELGDSALYLCASSLSGGQEAFFGQGTRLTVV.

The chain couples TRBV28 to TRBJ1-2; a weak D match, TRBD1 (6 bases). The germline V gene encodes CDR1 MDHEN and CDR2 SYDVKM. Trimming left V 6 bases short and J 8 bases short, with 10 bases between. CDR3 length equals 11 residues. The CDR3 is CASRNRAGYTF. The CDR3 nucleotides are TGTGCCAGCAGAAACAGGGCAGGCTACACCTTC.

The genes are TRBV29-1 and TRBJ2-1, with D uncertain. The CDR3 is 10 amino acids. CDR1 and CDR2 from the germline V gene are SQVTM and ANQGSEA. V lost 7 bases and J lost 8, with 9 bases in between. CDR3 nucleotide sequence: TGCAGCGGAGGCGGCGATGAGCAGTTCTTC. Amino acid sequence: CSGGGDEQFF.

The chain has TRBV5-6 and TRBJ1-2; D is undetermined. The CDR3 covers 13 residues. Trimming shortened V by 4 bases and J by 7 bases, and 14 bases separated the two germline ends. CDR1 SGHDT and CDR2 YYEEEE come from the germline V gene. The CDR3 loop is CASSLLRSGGYTF. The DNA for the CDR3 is TGTGCCAGCAGCCTGCTCCGGAGTGGTGGCTACACCTTC.

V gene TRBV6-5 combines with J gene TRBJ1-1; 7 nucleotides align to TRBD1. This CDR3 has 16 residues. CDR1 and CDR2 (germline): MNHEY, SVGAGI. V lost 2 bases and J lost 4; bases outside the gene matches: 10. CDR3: CASSYASGGSSTEAFF. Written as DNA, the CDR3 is TGTGCCAGCAGTTACGCATCAGGGGGTTCAAGCACTGAAGCTTTCTTT.

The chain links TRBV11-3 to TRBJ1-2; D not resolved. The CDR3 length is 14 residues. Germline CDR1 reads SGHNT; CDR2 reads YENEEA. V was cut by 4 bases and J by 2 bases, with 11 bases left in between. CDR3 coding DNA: TGTGCCAGCAGCTCCGGCGACATCAACTATGGCTACACCTTC. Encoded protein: CASSSGDINYGYTF.

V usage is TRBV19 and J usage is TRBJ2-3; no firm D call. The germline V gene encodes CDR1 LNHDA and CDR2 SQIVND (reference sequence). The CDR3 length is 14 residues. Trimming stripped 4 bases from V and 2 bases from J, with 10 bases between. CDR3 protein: CASSSYSYTDTQYF. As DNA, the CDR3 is TGTGCCAGTAGTAGCTATTCGTACACAGATACGCAGTATTTT.